These 21 T cell receptor beta chains came from one sample sequenced in a study of blood T cell repertoires in COVID-19. Sequencing was performed with immunoSEQ multiplex PCR; in TCRdb, only in-frame clones are kept and a portion is missing. The table lists 70,000 to 80,000 clones, around four fifths of them singletons. Material: peripheral blood. These receptors were taken from a human donor in a cohort sampled during active COVID-19.

This chain uses TRBV18 with TRBJ2-3; 8 positions match TRBD2. The trim removed 0 bases at V and 4 bases at J, leaving 9 bases unmatched. Germline V lookup: CDR1 KGHSH, CDR2 LQKENI. This CDR3 has 17 residues. DNA of the CDR3: TGTGCCAGCTCACCACCTGGCGGGAGGACCGGATCAGATACGCAGTATTTT. This codes for CASSPPGGRTGSDTQYF.

This clone was counted a single time. The chain combines TRBV7-8 with TRBJ2-7, with a weak D call TRBD2 (6 bases). The germline CDR1 and CDR2 sequences are SGHVS and FQNEAQ. This CDR3 region has 12 residues. Trimming stripped 5 bases from V and 6 bases from J, with 11 bases between. The CDR3 coding sequence is TGTGCCAGCAGCCGTCCGGGGGTCGAGCAGTACTTC. Amino acid sequence: CASSRPGVEQYF.

V and J are TRBV19 and TRBJ1-1; 9 nucleotides agree with TRBD1. With 6 bases clipped from V and 4 bases from J, the junction kept 6 bases outside the gene matches. Per the germline V gene, CDR1 is LNHDA and CDR2 is SQIVND (reference sequence). This CDR3 has 14 amino acids. The CDR3 coding sequence is TGTGCCAGTAGAAAGGGACAGGGTGGCACTGAAGCTTTCTTT. Amino acids: CASRKGQGGTEAFF. The variable domain in full, with the rest retrieved from reference TRBV19 and TRBJ1-1, is DGGITQSPKYLFRKEGQNVTLSCEQNLNHDAMYWYRQDPGQGLRLIYYSQIVNDFQKGDIAEGYSVSREKKESFPLTVTSAQKNPTAFYLCASRKGQGGTEAFFGQGTRLTVV.

This rearrangement joins TRBV6-1 to TRBJ1-5, with D maybe TRBD1 (5 bases). Looked up from germline, CDR1 is MNHNS and CDR2 is SASEGT. Trimming stripped 0 bases from V and 0 bases from J, with 12 bases between. This CDR3 region has 17 residues. CDR3 sequence reads: CASSEAGRQNSNQPQHF. The DNA of the CDR3 is TGTGCCAGCAGTGAAGCCGGGAGACAGAATAGCAATCAGCCCCAGCATTTT.

This rearrangement joins TRBV5-1 to TRBJ2-4, with 12 bases fitting TRBD2. The CDR3 is 16 amino acids. Germline V gene lookup returns CDR1 SGHRS and CDR2 YFSETQ. The V and J ends lost 3 bases and 5 bases, in that order; junction bases with no gene match: 6. CDR3 sequence reads: CASSWLAGGPENIQYF. In DNA, the CDR3 is TGCGCCAGCAGCTGGCTAGCGGGAGGGCCTGAAAACATTCAGTACTTC.

This rearrangement joins TRBV3-1 (or the pseudogene TRBV3-2) to TRBJ1-3; tentatively, D is TRBD1 (5 bases). CDR3 length: 16 residues. V shed 1 base and J shed 1 base, with 11 bases lying between them. Per germline, CDR1 LGHDT and CDR2 YNNKEL (reference sequence). Here the CDR3 reads CASSQGVRDSGNTIYF. CDR3 DNA: TGTGCCAGCAGCCAAGGAGTCAGGGATTCTGGAAACACCATATATTTT.

This chain connects TRBV7-2 to TRBJ2-3; TRBD2 aligns across 11 bases. This CDR3 has 18 residues. The trim removed 5 bases at V and 6 bases at J, leaving 16 bases unmatched. The germline V gene encodes CDR1 SGHTA and CDR2 FQGNSA. CDR3 amino acids: CASSPEIRLAGRPDTQYF. In DNA, the CDR3 is TGTGCCAGCAGCCCCGAAATCAGACTAGCGGGGCGTCCCGATACGCAGTATTTT.

CDR3 region: CASSLGGTPSGANVLTF. For the CDR3, the DNA is TGTGCCAGCAGCTTAGGAGGGACACCGTCTGGGGCCAACGTCCTGACTTTC. The chain uses TRBV7-2 and TRBJ2-6; possible D gene TRBD1, 6 bases. The CDR3 sequence is 17 residues long. V lost 1 base and J lost 1, with 11 bases in between. Germline CDR1 SGHTA, CDR2 FQGNSA.

The chain couples TRBV2 to TRBJ1-5, with a possible D match to TRBD1 (5 bases). V was trimmed by 3 bases and J by 7 bases, leaving 13 bases between them. The CDR3 covers 14 residues. Germline V gene data show CDR1 as SNHLY and CDR2 as FYNNEI. The CDR3 DNA sequence: TGTGCCAGCAGTGATGGGGGAGGAGGGCAGCCCCAGCATTTT. It specifies CASSDGGGGQPQHF.

The V call is TRBV28, the J call TRBJ2-7, with D maybe TRBD2 (6 bases). From germline, CDR1 is MDHEN and CDR2 SYDVKM. Trimming stripped 4 bases from V and 3 bases from J, with 19 bases between. The CDR3 spans 16 residues. Here the CDR3 reads CASSSPTGTFFYEQYF. CDR3 DNA: TGTGCCAGCAGTTCTCCGACCGGGACTTTCTTCTACGAGCAGTACTTC.

This clone was observed a few times. This sequence joins TRBV4-1 and TRBJ1-5; TRBD1 is a possible D gene (6 bases). Per the germline V gene, CDR1 is MGHRA and CDR2 is YSYEKL. Trimming removed 0 bases from V and 3 bases from J, with 12 bases in between. CDR3 length equals 16 residues. CDR3 sequence: CASSQERMGANQPQHF. In DNA, the CDR3 is TGCGCCAGCAGCCAAGAGAGGATGGGGGCCAATCAGCCCCAGCATTTT.

This clone was detected once. The V gene is TRBV6-6, the J gene TRBJ1-5; the D gene is possibly TRBD1 (6 bases). Germline CDR1 is MNHNY and CDR2 is SVGAGI (reference sequence). The CDR3 sequence is 16 residues long. Trimming took off 5 bases at V and 2 bases at J, with 16 bases between the two ends. This CDR3 reads CASSRRLQGGNQPQHF. The CDR3 DNA follows: TGTGCCAGCAGTCGTAGATTACAGGGAGGCAATCAGCCCCAGCATTTT.

This clone came up once. This chain joins TRBV7-9 and TRBJ2-2; 7 bases align to TRBD1. J lost 4 bases, V lost 6 bases, and 5 bases had no gene match. CDR1 SEHNR and CDR2 FQNEAQ come from the germline V gene (reference sequence). CDR3 length equals 14 residues. In DNA, the CDR3 is TGTGCCAGCAGAACGGGACAGATCACCGGGGAGCTGTTTTTT. Translation gives CASRTGQITGELFF.

The rearrangement links TRBV3-1 (or the pseudogene TRBV3-2) to TRBJ2-1, with D possibly TRBD2 on 7 matching bases. V lost 1 base and J 5 bases, leaving 18 bases between the germline ends. The CDR3 is 17 amino acids. Germline V gives CDR1 LGHDT, CDR2 YNNKEL (reference sequence). CDR3 bases: TGTGCCAGCAGCCAAGGACGGGGGGCCAGGGTGAACAATGAGCAGTTCTTC. This translates into CASSQGRGARVNNEQFF.

V gene TRBV2 combines with J gene TRBJ1-2; 8 bases align to TRBD1. The germline gives CDR1 SNHLY, CDR2 FYNNEI. The CDR3 has 15 residues. V shed 6 bases, J shed 8 bases, and the junction held 14 bases outside the gene matches. The DNA of the CDR3 is TGTGCCAGCAGCCCCCGGACAGGGCGCGTAGACGGCTACACCTTC. Residues: CASSPRTGRVDGYTF. The whole variable domain, filled in from reference TRBV2 and TRBJ1-2, reads EPEVTQTPSHQVTQMGQEVILRCVPISNHLYFYWYRQILGQKVEFLVSFYNNEISEKSEIFDDQFSVERPDGSNFTLKIRSTKLEDSAMYFCASSPRTGRVDGYTFGSGTRLTVV.

V gene TRBV5-1 combines with J gene TRBJ1-3; 9 bases agree with TRBD1. CDR1 is SGHRS and CDR2 is YFSETQ in the germline V gene. The trim removed 2 bases at V and 2 bases at J, leaving 5 bases unmatched. The CDR3 totals 16 residues. CDR3 coding DNA: TGCGCCAGCAGCTTTGACGACAGGGGGACTGGAAACACCATATATTTT. This gives the protein CASSFDDRGTGNTIYF.

The chain recombines TRBV28 with TRBJ1-5, with D possibly being TRBD1 (6 bases). V lost 7 bases and J 9 bases, leaving 10 bases between the germline ends. This CDR3 spans 11 amino acids. Germline V gives CDR1 MDHEN, CDR2 SYDVKM. The CDR3 loop is CASNREPPQHF. CDR3 nucleotide sequence: TGTGCCAGCAACAGGGAGCCGCCCCAGCATTTT.

The chain joins TRBV29-1 to TRBJ2-6; the D is unclear. This CDR3 contains 13 residues. CDR1 SQVTM and CDR2 ANQGSEA come from the germline V gene. V shed 6 bases and J shed 0 bases, with 6 bases lying between them. The CDR3 region is CSVQYSGANVLTF. DNA of the CDR3: TGCAGCGTCCAGTACTCTGGGGCCAACGTCCTGACTTTC.

This chain links TRBV3-1 (or the pseudogene TRBV3-2) with TRBJ1-2; D gene uncertain. Deletions cut 5 bases from V and 1 base from J, with 11 bases between. Germline V gene data show CDR1 as LGHDT and CDR2 as YNNKEL (reference sequence). The CDR3 has 14 residues. CDR3 nucleotides: TGTGCCAGCAGCTTAGGTAGCTATAACTATGGCTACACCTTC. Translating gives CASSLGSYNYGYTF.

This chain joins TRBV19 and TRBJ1-1; weak D call: TRBD1 (5 bases). The germline CDR1 and CDR2 sequences are LNHDA and SQIVND (reference sequence). The germline V and J ends were trimmed by 10 bases and 1 base, with 10 bases remaining between them. The CDR3 consists of 12 residues. In DNA form, the CDR3 reads TGTGCCACGCGGAGGGGGAACACTGAAGCTTTCTTT. Protein: CATRRGNTEAFF.

This rearrangement joins TRBV5-1 to TRBJ2-2; no firm D call. Germline CDR1 and CDR2: SGHRS and YFSETQ. This CDR3 is built from 15 residues. V lost 4 bases to trimming and J lost 4 bases, with 14 bases between them. This CDR3 is CASSPESISTGELFF. The DNA of the CDR3 is TGCGCCAGCAGCCCGGAGAGCATAAGCACCGGGGAGCTGTTTTTT.